This is a list of T cell receptor beta chains from one sample in a study of T cells after somatic rescue of genetic block. The table came from immunoSEQ multiplex PCR; TCRdb's copy has only in-frame clones and leaves some out. The table has roughly 11,000 clones, around 67% seen once. The source material was peripheral blood mononuclear cells (PBMCs). The receptors derive from a boy between 10 and 17 years old. The CDR3 runs from the conserved cysteine through the conserved F or W. D genes are given only for firm matches. Clone sizes are given selectively: once, few, many, or a class where the clone is expanded.

D: TRBD1
V: TRBV12-5
size: -
J: TRBJ1-5
CDR3: CASGVLRDRESFNQPQHF
DNA: TGTGCTAGTGGGGTGCTAAGGGACAGGGAATCTTTCAATCAGCCCCAGCATTTT

D: TRBD1
V: TRBV19
size: few
J: TRBJ1-4
CDR3: CASSAQGTANNEKLFF
DNA: TGTGCCAGTAGTGCTCAAGGGACAGCAAATAATGAAAAACTGTTTTTT

D: -
V: TRBV25-1
size: -
J: TRBJ2-4
CDR3: CASSGDTWEAKNIQYF
DNA: TGTGCCAGCAGTGGGGACACCTGGGAGGCCAAAAACATTCAGTACTTC

D: TRBD2
V: TRBV2
size: -
J: TRBJ2-3
CDR3: CASSVSLAASTDTQYF
DNA: TGTGCCAGCAGTGTAAGCCTAGCGGCTAGCACAGATACGCAGTATTTT

D: -
V: TRBV7-9
size: -
J: TRBJ1-2
CDR3: CASSPGTHYGYTF
DNA: TGTGCCAGCAGCCCCGGGACTCACTATGGCTACACCTTC

D: -
V: TRBV10-3
size: few
J: TRBJ1-1
CDR3: CATKAGNTEAFF
DNA: TGTGCCACCAAAGCGGGAAACACTGAAGCTTTCTTT

D: -
V: TRBV9
size: -
J: TRBJ2-7
CDR3: CASSVVGIGAELSEQYF
DNA: TGTGCCAGCAGCGTAGTAGGTATTGGGGCCGAGTTGAGCGAGCAGTACTTC

D: -
V: TRBV29-1
size: -
J: TRBJ2-3
CDR3: CIRGLGLTQYF
DNA: TGCATCCGGGGACTGGGGCTTACGCAGTATTTT

D: -
V: TRBV11-2
size: -
J: TRBJ2-3
CDR3: CASSLVLADRVARVDTQYF
DNA: TGTGCCAGCAGCTTAGTTCTAGCGGACAGGGTCGCCCGAGTAGATACGCAGTATTTT

D: -
V: TRBV5-4
size: -
J: TRBJ2-3
CDR3: CASRPQGPSTDTQYF
DNA: TGTGCCAGCAGACCTCAGGGCCCTAGCACAGATACGCAGTATTTT

D: -
V: TRBV7-8
size: -
J: TRBJ2-7
CDR3: CASSLVDFPLMTEQYF
DNA: TGTGCCAGCAGCTTAGTAGACTTCCCCTTGATGACCGAGCAGTACTTC

D: -
V: TRBV5-1
size: -
J: TRBJ2-5
CDR3: CASSLAFLVGETQYF
DNA: TGCGCCAGCAGCTTGGCCTTTCTAGTCGGGGAGACCCAGTACTTC

D: TRBD1
V: TRBV30
size: -
J: TRBJ1-5
CDR3: CAWSTPTGNQPQHF
DNA: TGTGCCTGGAGTACACCGACAGGGAACCAGCCCCAGCATTTT

D: -
V: TRBV10-3
size: -
J: TRBJ2-7
CDR3: CAIVSQPDRYEQYF
DNA: TGTGCCATCGTGTCCCAACCCGACAGATACGAGCAGTACTTC

D: -
V: TRBV25-1
size: -
J: TRBJ2-3
CDR3: CASSNERITGGDTQYF
DNA: TGTGCCAGCAGTAACGAGAGGATTACCGGTGGGGATACGCAGTATTTT

D: -
V: TRBV30
size: -
J: TRBJ2-7
CDR3: CAWRGPRVEQYF
DNA: TGTGCCTGGAGGGGACCCAGGGTTGAGCAGTACTTC